A selection of T cell receptor beta chains follows, all from one sample in a study of beta chain features in type 1 diabetes. TCRdb's copy holds only in-frame clones and misses some; the assay was immunoSEQ multiplex PCR. The sample has fewer than 450,000 clones; 13% are singletons. Sequencing was performed on naive CD4+ T cells from blood. These receptors all stem from a woman aged 18-29 years with type 1 diabetes. CDR3s include the opening cysteine and the closing phenylalanine or tryptophan. The D gene is left open where the match is weak. Where a row states a size, it is once, few, many or the class of an expanded clone; other rows omit it.

v_call	d_call	clone_size	j_call	cdr3_nt	cdr3_aa
TRBV11-3	TRBD2	NA	TRBJ2-3	TGTGCCAGCAGCCGGGGGACTAGCGGGAGCGCAGATACGCAGTATTTT	CASSRGTSGSADTQYF
TRBV19	NA	NA	TRBJ1-2	TGTGCCAGTACCCGATCGGGGTCCCCTAACTATGGCTACACCTTC	CASTRSGSPNYGYTF
TRBV18	TRBD2	NA	TRBJ2-3	TGTGCCAGCTCACCAGAGTTAGCGGGAGGCCCCGCGGCGCAGTATTTT	CASSPELAGGPAAQYF
TRBV4-2	TRBD2	few	TRBJ2-5	TGTGCCAGCAGTCGAGCTCCGGGACTAGCGGGCTCGGGTGAGACCCAGTACTTC	CASSRAPGLAGSGETQYF
TRBV2	TRBD1	NA	TRBJ1-5	TGTGCCACCCAGGGACAGGGGTACAATCAGCCCCAGCATTTT	CATQGQGYNQPQHF
TRBV28	TRBD2	NA	TRBJ2-3	TGTGCCAGCAGCCCCGGGAGGGCCTCAGATACGCAGTATTTT	CASSPGRASDTQYF
TRBV30	NA	NA	TRBJ1-2	TGTGCCTGGAGATTTCCAGGGAGGGCAACGAGTGGCTACACCTTC	CAWRFPGRATSGYTF
TRBV28	TRBD2	NA	TRBJ2-7	TGTGCCAGCAGCCTTAGCGGGAGCCCCTACGAGCAGTACTTC	CASSLSGSPYEQYF
TRBV20-1	TRBD2	few	TRBJ2-5	TGCAGTGCGCAGACTAGCGGACCGTACTTC	CSAQTSGPYF
TRBV11-2	TRBD2	NA	TRBJ2-1	TGTGCCAGCAGCTTTACTAGCGGGAGATCCTACAATGAGCAGTTCTTC	CASSFTSGRSYNEQFF
TRBV5-1	NA	NA	TRBJ1-1	TGCGCCAGCAGCTTAGGGGGGAGGGAGACTGAAGCTTTCTTT	CASSLGGRETEAFF
TRBV7-8	TRBD1	few	TRBJ2-7	TGTGCCAGCAGCTTAGCGACAGGGACCTTCTACGAGCAGTACTTC	CASSLATGTFYEQYF
TRBV27	NA	NA	TRBJ1-5	TGTGCCAGCAGTCCCCGTACAGGTAATCAGCCCCAGCATTTT	CASSPRTGNQPQHF
TRBV5-4	NA	few	TRBJ2-3	TGTGCCAGCAGCCCTGCAGGGAGCACAGATACGCAGTATTTT	CASSPAGSTDTQYF
TRBV7-2	TRBD1	few	TRBJ2-2	TGTGCCAGCAGCTTCCTCGGACAGGAGAACACCGGGGAGCTGTTTTTT	CASSFLGQENTGELFF
TRBV30	NA	few	TRBJ2-5	TGTGCCTGGAGTCTAGCCCTTGGAGAGACCCAGTACTTC	CAWSLALGETQYF
TRBV29-1	NA	NA	TRBJ2-1	TGCAGCGTGACCGGGACTGGCTCCTACAATGAGCAGTTCTTC	CSVTGTGSYNEQFF
TRBV19	TRBD1	NA	TRBJ1-1	TGTGCCAGTAGTTACCGGGACAGTGAAGCTTTCTTT	CASSYRDSEAFF
TRBV5-6	NA	few	TRBJ2-6	TGTGCCAGCAGCTCCAGGGCTTCTGGGGCCAACGTCCTGACTTTC	CASSSRASGANVLTF
TRBV7-2	NA	few	TRBJ1-1	TGTGCCAGCAGCTTTTTGCGCACTGAAGCTTTCTTT	CASSFLRTEAFF
TRBV4-2	NA	NA	TRBJ2-5	TGTGCCAGCAGCCAAGGGACTCTTCAAGAGACCCAGTACTTC	CASSQGTLQETQYF
TRBV5-4	TRBD1	few	TRBJ1-2	TGTGCCAGCAGTGCGGGACAGGCCGCAGGCTACACCTTC	CASSAGQAAGYTF
TRBV12-5	NA	NA	TRBJ2-3	TGTGCTAGTGCCCCCAGGGTTACAACAGATACGCAGTATTTT	CASAPRVTTDTQYF
TRBV20-1	TRBD2	few	TRBJ2-1	TGCAGTGTAGACGTAGCGGGATTTCAACTCTTC	CSVDVAGFQLF
TRBV14	TRBD1	NA	TRBJ2-2	TGTGCCAGCAGCCCCTCACCGGGACAGGCGTCTTGGGCCGGGGAGCTGTTTTTT	CASSPSPGQASWAGELFF
TRBV29-1	TRBD1	few	TRBJ2-7	TGCAGCGTCTGGGGGACAGGTCTTTCCTACGAGCAGTACTTC	CSVWGTGLSYEQYF
TRBV30	TRBD1	few	TRBJ1-5	TGTGCCTGGTCAGGGGGTTGGAATCAGCCCCAGCATTTT	CAWSGGWNQPQHF
TRBV5-1	NA	NA	TRBJ2-7	TGCGCCAGCAGCTTAACCGGCTACGAGCAGTACTTC	CASSLTGYEQYF
TRBV28	NA	once	TRBJ1-1	TGTGCCAGCAGTTTAGGGGGCAACACTGAAGCTTTCTTT	CASSLGGNTEAFF
TRBV7-2	NA	few	TRBJ2-7	TGTGCCAGCAGCTTACGCTCCTACGAGCAGTACTTC	CASSLRSYEQYF
TRBV4-3	NA	NA	TRBJ1-2	TGCGCCAGCAGCCAAGAAGGGGGAGTCCTGAAGTATGGCTACACCTTC	CASSQEGGVLKYGYTF
TRBV14	NA	few	TRBJ1-2	TGTGCCAGCAGCCAAGGGAACAGCCTGTATGGCTACACCTTC	CASSQGNSLYGYTF
TRBV6-1	TRBD2	few	TRBJ2-1	TGTGCCAGCAACCTAGCGGCCAGCTCCTACAATGAGCAGTTCTTC	CASNLAASSYNEQFF
TRBV7-2	TRBD2	NA	TRBJ2-4	TGTGCCAGCAGCTTGTCAGCGGGAGTCAAAAACATTCAGTACTTC	CASSLSAGVKNIQYF
TRBV19	NA	NA	TRBJ2-2	TGTGCCAGTAGTATAGTGGAGGGCACCGGGGAGCTGTTTTTT	CASSIVEGTGELFF
TRBV15	NA	few	TRBJ1-2	TGTGCCACCAGCAGAGCCAGGGTGGATGGCTACACCTTC	CATSRARVDGYTF
TRBV6-5	TRBD1	few	TRBJ1-2	TGTGCCAGCAGTTACTCGTCCGGGACAGTAGACGGCTACACCTTC	CASSYSSGTVDGYTF
TRBV2	TRBD1	NA	TRBJ1-1	TGTGCCAGCAGTGCCGCGACAGGGTACACTGAAGCTTTCTTT	CASSAATGYTEAFF
TRBV7-9	NA	NA	TRBJ2-2	TGTGCCAGCAGCTTGTACAGGGAATACACCGGGGAGCTGTTTTTT	CASSLYREYTGELFF
TRBV11-2	TRBD2	few	TRBJ2-5	TGTGCCAGCAGCGTCCTAGCGGAAGAGACCCAGTACTTC	CASSVLAEETQYF
TRBV6-1	NA	few	TRBJ1-5	TGTGCCAGCAGTGAAGTTGTAGGGGCCCAGCATTTT	CASSEVVGAQHF
TRBV19	NA	NA	TRBJ1-1	TGTGCCAGTCGGGACGGGGGGCGGACTGAAGCTTTCTTT	CASRDGGRTEAFF
TRBV4-3	TRBD1	NA	TRBJ1-2	TGCGCCAGCAGCCAAGATGGGACAGGGGAGCGCTATGGCTACACCTTC	CASSQDGTGERYGYTF
TRBV30	NA	NA	TRBJ2-5	TGTGCCTGGACAACGGGTAGCGAGACCCAGTACTTC	CAWTTGSETQYF
TRBV5-4	TRBD2	NA	TRBJ2-6	TGTGCCAGCAGCTCCGGGGGGGCCCAGAAAGGGGCCAACGTCCTGACTTTC	CASSSGGAQKGANVLTF
TRBV2	NA	NA	TRBJ2-7	TGTGCCAGCAGTTCCTCATTGTCGGGATCCTACGAGCAGTACTTC	CASSSSLSGSYEQYF
TRBV5-1	NA	NA	TRBJ2-1	TGCGCCAGCAGCTTGGAAGGATCGGGTTACAATGAGCAGTTCTTC	CASSLEGSGYNEQFF
TRBV2	TRBD1	NA	TRBJ2-7	TGTGCCAGCAGGGGGATATCGACCGGGACAGGGCCCTACTCCTACGAGCAGTACTTC	CASRGISTGTGPYSYEQYF
TRBV9	NA	NA	TRBJ2-5	TGTGCCAGCAGCGGGGGGCCTTTAAAGACCCAGTACTTC	CASSGGPLKTQYF
TRBV14	NA	NA	TRBJ2-1	TGTGCCAGCAGCCTCCTACGGTTCGATCCAAATGAGCAGTTCTTC	CASSLLRFDPNEQFF
TRBV11-2	NA	few	TRBJ1-5	TGTGCCAGCAGCTCCGGGACACGCAATCAGCCCCAGCATTTT	CASSSGTRNQPQHF
TRBV5-4	NA	NA	TRBJ1-5	TGTGCCAGCAGCTTGGGCGGGGATAGCAATCAGCCCCAGCATTTT	CASSLGGDSNQPQHF
TRBV9	NA	NA	TRBJ2-7	TGTGCCAGCAGCCCCAGGGCCGGCCGCTCCTACGAGCAGTACTTC	CASSPRAGRSYEQYF
TRBV7-9	NA	few	TRBJ1-3	TGTGCCAGCAGCGCTTATCAGGGTGTCACTGGAAACACCATATATTTT	CASSAYQGVTGNTIYF